A single sample gave rise to the 16 T cell receptor beta chains below, sequenced in a study of monozygotic twins with inflammatory bowel disease (dated by TCRdb to 2018 to 2020). The library was prepared using 5' RACE. This sample was sequenced with an Illumina HiSeq 2500. Based on TCRdb reprocessing of the reads, there is one entry per CDR3 protein sequence, and DNA is missing. The sample's clone listing holds under 150,000 distinct CDR3 sequences. The ten largest clones capture roughly 2.5% of the sample. Sequencing was carried out using blood. The receptors derive from a human donor with ulcerative colitis or Crohn's disease, or a healthy co-twin of an affected twin (not recorded which).

The chain is built from TRBV18 and TRBJ2-2; the D gene TCRdb calls, TRBD1, cannot be checked with no DNA. From germline, CDR1 is KGHSH and CDR2 LQKENI. CDR3 length: 18 residues. CDR3 amino acids: CASSPPGTGGSRTGELFF.

The chain uses TRBV11-1 and TRBJ2-1; TCRdb designates TRBD2, a call that cannot be tested without DNA. The CDR3 spans 15 residues. CDR1 and CDR2 (germline): SGHAT, FQDESV (reference sequence). The CDR3 protein is CASSLWASGGSEQFF. The full variable domain, its missing parts supplied by reference TRBV11-1 and TRBJ2-1, is EAEVAQSPRYKITEKSQAVAFWCDPISGHATLYWYRQILGQGPELLVQFQDESVVDDSQLPKDRFSAERLKGVDSTLKIQPAELGDSAMYLCASSLWASGGSEQFFGPGTRLTVL.

The chain combines TRBV4-3 with TRBJ2-2; the TRBD2 assignment by TCRdb is unverifiable without DNA. Germline assignment: CDR1 LGHNA and CDR2 YSLEER. The CDR3 is 16 amino acids. CDR3 region: CASSQNAGGRTGELFF.

The genes are TRBV24-1 and TRBJ1-5; TCRdb proposes TRBD1, but this gene call is untestable without DNA. The length of the CDR3 is 15 residues. CDR1 is KGHDR and CDR2 is SFDVKD in the germline V gene. This CDR3 reads CATSDSRTGNQPQHF.

The rearrangement joins TRBV5-1 to TRBJ2-1. The CDR3 runs to 16 residues. Germline CDR1 reads SGHRS; CDR2 reads YFSETQ. The CDR3 sequence: CASSMDRGNFYNEQFF.

The rearrangement joins TRBV12-3 or TRBV12-4 to TRBJ2-5. The CDR3 is made up of 13 amino acids. The chain's CDR3 is CASSLVRRETQYF.

V usage is TRBV29-1 and J usage is TRBJ2-3; TCRdb selects TRBD1, and the lack of DNA leaves this call unchecked. The CDR3 has 14 amino acids. Looked up from germline, CDR1 is SQVTM and CDR2 is ANQGSEA. The CDR3 protein is CSVGQGGRTDTQYF.

The J gene is TRBJ1-2, the V gene TRBV18. This CDR3 region has 15 residues. In germline, CDR1 is KGHSH, CDR2 LQKENI. The CDR3 loop reads CASSPEKVADYGYTF.

The chain recombines TRBV6-5 with TRBJ1-5; TCRdb returns TRBD1, unconfirmable since there is no DNA. This CDR3 contains 15 residues. CDR1 is MNHEY, CDR2 SVGAGI, per germline. CDR3 region: CASSYSRDNYQPQHF.

V usage is TRBV5-1 and J usage is TRBJ2-2. Germline V CDR1 and CDR2: SGHRS, YFSETQ. The CDR3 covers 16 residues. CDR3 in amino acids: CASSLALVANTGELFF. Complete variable domain (other parts from reference TRBV5-1 and TRBJ2-2): KAGVTQTPRYLIKTRGQQVTLSCSPISGHRSVSWYQQTPGQGLQFLFEYFSETQRNKGNFPGRFSGRQFSNSRSEMNVSTLELGDSALYLCASSLALVANTGELFFGEGSRLTVL.

The rearrangement uses TRBV10-3 and TRBJ2-5; the TCRdb D gene call, TRBD1, has no DNA to confirm it. Germline V gives CDR1 ENHRY, CDR2 SYGVKD. The CDR3 is 18 residues long. The CDR3 protein is CAISESTVSRGRGETQYF.

The genes are TRBV20-1 and TRBJ1-2; TCRdb gives TRBD1 as the D gene, but with no DNA this cannot be confirmed. The CDR3 is 14 amino acids. Germline CDR1 and CDR2: DFQATT and SNEGSKA (reference sequence). The CDR3 is CSAEDPLGRDGYTF.

CDR3 region: CASGSLANDQFF. This sequence joins TRBV7-2 and TRBJ2-1. This CDR3 has 12 amino acids. The germline V gene encodes CDR1 SGHTA and CDR2 FQGNSA. Full variable domain (rest looked up from reference TRBV7-2 and TRBJ2-1): GAGVSQSPSNKVTEKGKDVELRCDPISGHTALYWYRQSLGQGLEFLIYFQGNSAPDKSGLPSDRFSAERTGGSVSTLTIQRTQQEDSAVYLCASGSLANDQFFGPGTRLTVL.

CDR3 region: CASSLAGAGGNQPQHF. The chain recombines TRBV7-2 with TRBJ1-5; TCRdb names TRBD1, which stays unverified in the absence of DNA. The germline gives CDR1 SGHTA, CDR2 FQGNSA. This CDR3 is built from 16 residues.

The chain uses TRBV6-5 and TRBJ1-4. Germline V gives CDR1 MNHEY, CDR2 SVGAGI. The CDR3 totals 15 residues. CDR3 loop: CASSYSGATNEKLFF.

The chain carries TRBV20-1 and TRBJ2-5; TCRdb designates TRBD1, a call that cannot be tested without DNA. This CDR3 comprises 12 residues. Germline V gene sequence: CDR1 DFQATT, CDR2 SNEGSKA (reference sequence). The CDR3 is CSAPGVGETQYF.